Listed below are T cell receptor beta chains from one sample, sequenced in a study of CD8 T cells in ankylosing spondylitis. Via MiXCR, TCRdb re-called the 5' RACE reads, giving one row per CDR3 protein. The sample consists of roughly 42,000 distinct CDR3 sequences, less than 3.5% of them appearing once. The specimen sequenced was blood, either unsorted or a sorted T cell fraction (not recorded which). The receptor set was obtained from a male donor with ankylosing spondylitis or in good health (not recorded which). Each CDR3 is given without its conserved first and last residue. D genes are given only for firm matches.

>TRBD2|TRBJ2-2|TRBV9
ASSVLAGTNTGELF
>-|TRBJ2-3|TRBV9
ASSVDGESDTQY
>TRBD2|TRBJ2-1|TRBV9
ASSPRIAGLRGEQF
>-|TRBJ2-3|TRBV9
ASSPTTQSDTQY
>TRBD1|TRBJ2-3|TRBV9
ASSEPGQPTDTQY
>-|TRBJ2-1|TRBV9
ASSPREASSYNEQF
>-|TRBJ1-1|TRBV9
ASSRRQGWTEAF
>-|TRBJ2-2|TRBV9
ASSVADVRAGELF
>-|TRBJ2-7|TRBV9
ASSVGKVLVYEQY
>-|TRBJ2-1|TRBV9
ASSPSGGPYNEQF
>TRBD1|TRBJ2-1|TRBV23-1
ARFSRDRGNNEQF
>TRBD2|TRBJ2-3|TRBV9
ASSKTLAGSTDTQY
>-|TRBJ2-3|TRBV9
ASSSLLSTDTQY
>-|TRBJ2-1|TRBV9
ASSSGGGYEQF
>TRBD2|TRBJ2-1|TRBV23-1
ASSQSSARALAGNEQF
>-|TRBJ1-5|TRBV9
ASSVGTQSNQPQH
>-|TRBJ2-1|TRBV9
ASSVGVSYNEQF
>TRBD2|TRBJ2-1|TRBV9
ASTSGGGTYNEQF
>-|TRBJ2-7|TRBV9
ASSVGGGREQY
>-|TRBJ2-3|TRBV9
ASSVGSGHTDTQY
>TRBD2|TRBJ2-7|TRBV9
ASSPGLAKQY
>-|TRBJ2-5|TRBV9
ASSVVSGGETQY
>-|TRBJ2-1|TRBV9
ASRVAPSSYNEQF
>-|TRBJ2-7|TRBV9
ASSVDGRGGHEQY
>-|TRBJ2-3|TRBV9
ASSVDSSNPTDTQY
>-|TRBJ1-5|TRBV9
ASGTGANNQPQH
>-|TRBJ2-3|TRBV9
ASSLGRDRTDTQY
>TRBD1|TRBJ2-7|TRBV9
ASSVGTGGLY
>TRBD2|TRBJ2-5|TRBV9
ASSVGGLAGAETQY
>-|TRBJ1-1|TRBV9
ASSVIDMNTEAF
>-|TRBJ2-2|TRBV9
ASSSKGPATNTGELF
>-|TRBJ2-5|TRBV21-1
ASSFRRLAEKETQY
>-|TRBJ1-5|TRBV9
ASSPDWDSNQPQH
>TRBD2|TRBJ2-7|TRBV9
ASSVEERGPREQY
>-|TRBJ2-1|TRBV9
ASSVGVRNEQF
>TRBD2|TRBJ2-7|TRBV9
ASSSTGLAYEQY
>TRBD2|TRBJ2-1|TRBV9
ASSVATGTSESSYNEQF
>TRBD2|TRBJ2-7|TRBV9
ASSALAGLFYEQY
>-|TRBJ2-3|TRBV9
ASSAGRSTDTQY
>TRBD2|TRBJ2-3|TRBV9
ASSPIAGGSTDTQY
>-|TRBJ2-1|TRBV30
ALRPENSYNEQF
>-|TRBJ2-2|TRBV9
ASNMGLHTGELF
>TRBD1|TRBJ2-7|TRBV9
ASSVGGGTGIYEQY
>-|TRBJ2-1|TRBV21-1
ASSNRGLAVSYNEQF
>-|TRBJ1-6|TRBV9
ASSVGGGYSPLH
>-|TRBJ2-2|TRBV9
ASSVASGAAPGELF
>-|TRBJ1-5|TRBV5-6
ASSLLSQEDNQPQH
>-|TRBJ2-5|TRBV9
ASSPKSGQETQY
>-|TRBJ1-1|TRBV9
ASSVFTNTEAF
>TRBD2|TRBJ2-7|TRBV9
ASASGTSGSYEQY
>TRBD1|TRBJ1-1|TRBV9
ASSADEAGGTEAF
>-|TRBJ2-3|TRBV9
ASQGGDTQY
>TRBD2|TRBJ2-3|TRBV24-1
ATIPGLPDTQY
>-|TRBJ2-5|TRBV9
ASSEGRRVQETQY
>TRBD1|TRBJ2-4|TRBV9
ASSVPQGAGKNIQY
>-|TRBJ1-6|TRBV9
ASSVGRLSYNSPLH
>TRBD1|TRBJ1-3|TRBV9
ASSVAPTGAGNTIY
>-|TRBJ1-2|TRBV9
ASSVEIGSNYGYT
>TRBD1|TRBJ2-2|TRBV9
ASSVGQGSPTGELF
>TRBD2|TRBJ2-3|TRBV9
ASSAEAGGGTDTQY